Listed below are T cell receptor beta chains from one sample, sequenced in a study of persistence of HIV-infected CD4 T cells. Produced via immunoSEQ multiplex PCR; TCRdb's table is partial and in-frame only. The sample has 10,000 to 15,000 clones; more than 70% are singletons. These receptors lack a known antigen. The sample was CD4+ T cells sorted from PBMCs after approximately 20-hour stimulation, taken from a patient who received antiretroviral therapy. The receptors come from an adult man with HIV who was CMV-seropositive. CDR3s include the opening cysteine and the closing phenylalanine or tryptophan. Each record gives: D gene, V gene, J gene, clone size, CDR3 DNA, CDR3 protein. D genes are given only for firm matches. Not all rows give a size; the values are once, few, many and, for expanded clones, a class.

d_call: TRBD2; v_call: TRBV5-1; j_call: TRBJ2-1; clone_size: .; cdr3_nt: TGCGCCAGCAGCTCAACCCCACTAGCGGGGGACGGTGAGCAGTTCTTC; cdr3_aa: CASSSTPLAGDGEQFF
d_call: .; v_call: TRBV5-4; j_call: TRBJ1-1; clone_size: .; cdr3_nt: TGTGCCAGCAGCTTGGAGGGAGGGCGGAGGAGCACTGAAGCTTTCTTT; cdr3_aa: CASSLEGGRRSTEAFF
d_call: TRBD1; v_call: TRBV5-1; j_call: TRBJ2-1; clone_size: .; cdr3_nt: TGCGCCAGCAGCTTTCAGGGGGCGCCCAATGAGCAGTTCTTC; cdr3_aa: CASSFQGAPNEQFF
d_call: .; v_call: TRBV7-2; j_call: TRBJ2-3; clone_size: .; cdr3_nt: TGTGCCAGCAGCTCCCATCGAGGGGGTACGGATACGCAGTATTTT; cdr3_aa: CASSSHRGGTDTQYF
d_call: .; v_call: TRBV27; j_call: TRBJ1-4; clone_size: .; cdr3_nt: TGTGCCAGCAGTTCGCAGGGGTCAGCTAATGAAAAACTGTTTTTT; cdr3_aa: CASSSQGSANEKLFF
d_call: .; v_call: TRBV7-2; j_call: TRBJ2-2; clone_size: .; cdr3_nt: TGTGCCAGCAGCTTAATCACGGTGAACACCGGGGAGCTGTTTTTT; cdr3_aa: CASSLITVNTGELFF
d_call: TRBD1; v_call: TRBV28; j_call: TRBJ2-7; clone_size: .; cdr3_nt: TGTGCCAGCAGGATGACAGGGATTAGCGAGCAGTACTTC; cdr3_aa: CASRMTGISEQYF
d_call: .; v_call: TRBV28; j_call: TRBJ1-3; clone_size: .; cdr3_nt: TGTGCCAGCAGTTCGGCCGGAAACACCATATATTTT; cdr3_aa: CASSSAGNTIYF
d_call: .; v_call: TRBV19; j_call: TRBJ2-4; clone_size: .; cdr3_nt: TGTGCCAGTAGTATCCGGTCAGCCAAAAACATTCAGTACTTC; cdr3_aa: CASSIRSAKNIQYF
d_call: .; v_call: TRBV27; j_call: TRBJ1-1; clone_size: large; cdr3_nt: TGTGCCAGCAGTTTCCTCGAGCGGAACACTGAAGCTTTCTTT; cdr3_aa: CASSFLERNTEAFF
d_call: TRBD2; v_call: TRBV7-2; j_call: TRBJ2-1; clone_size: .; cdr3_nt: TGTGCCAGCAGCTTAGTGGGGGAGACTAGCGGCCCAATGAAGCAGTTCTTC; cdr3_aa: CASSLVGETSGPMKQFF
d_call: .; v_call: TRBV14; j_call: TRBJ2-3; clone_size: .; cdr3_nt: TGTGCCAGCAGCCGAGGACCTCGAGGGGGAGGCACAGATACGCAGTATTTT; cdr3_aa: CASSRGPRGGGTDTQYF
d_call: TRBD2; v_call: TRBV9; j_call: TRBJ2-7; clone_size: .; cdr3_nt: TGTGCCAGCAGTGCGCTAGCGGGTTCCTACGAGCAGTACTTC; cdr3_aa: CASSALAGSYEQYF
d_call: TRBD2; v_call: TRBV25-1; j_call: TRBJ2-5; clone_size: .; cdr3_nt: TGTGCCAGCAGTGAAACTAGCGGGGGGCCCTGGGAGACCCAGTACTTC; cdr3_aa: CASSETSGGPWETQYF
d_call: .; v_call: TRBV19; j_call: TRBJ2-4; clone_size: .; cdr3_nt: TGTGCCAGTAGTATAGATCGGGGTTCGTCAGTAAACATTCAGTACTTC; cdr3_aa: CASSIDRGSSVNIQYF
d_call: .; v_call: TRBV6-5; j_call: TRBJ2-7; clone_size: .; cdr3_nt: TGTGCCAGCAGTCAGCGCCTCGCCTCCTACGAGCAGTACTTC; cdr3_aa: CASSQRLASYEQYF
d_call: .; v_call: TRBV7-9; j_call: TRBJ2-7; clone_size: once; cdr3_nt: TGTGCCAGCAGCCGTGGCCTCTCCCCCCTCTACGAGCAGTACTTC; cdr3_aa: CASSRGLSPLYEQYF
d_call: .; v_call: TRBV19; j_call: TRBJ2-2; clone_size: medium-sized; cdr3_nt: TGTGCCAGTAGTCGGGGGCCAGACACCGGGGAGCTGTTTTTT; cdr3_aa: CASSRGPDTGELFF
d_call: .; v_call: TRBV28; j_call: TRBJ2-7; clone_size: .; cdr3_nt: TGTGCCAGCAGTTTATTCGGCAGCCGTTACGAGCAGTACTTC; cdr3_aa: CASSLFGSRYEQYF
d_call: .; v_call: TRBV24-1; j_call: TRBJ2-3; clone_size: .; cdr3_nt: TGTGCCACCAGTGATTTAGTGGGCACAGATACGCAGTATTTT; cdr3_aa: CATSDLVGTDTQYF
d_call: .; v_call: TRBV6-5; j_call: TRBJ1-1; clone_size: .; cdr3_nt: TGTGCCAGCAGTTACACGGTGAACACTGAAGCTTTCTTT; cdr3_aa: CASSYTVNTEAFF
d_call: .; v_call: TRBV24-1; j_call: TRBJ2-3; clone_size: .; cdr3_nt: TGTGCCACCAGTGGTTCGCGGGTTTTCACAGATACGCAGTATTTT; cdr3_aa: CATSGSRVFTDTQYF
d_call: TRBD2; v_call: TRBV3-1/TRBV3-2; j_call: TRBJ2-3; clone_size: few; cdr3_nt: TGTGCCAGCAGCCAAGTTAAGCTAGCGGGCTCGGATACGCAGTATTTT; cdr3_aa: CASSQVKLAGSDTQYF
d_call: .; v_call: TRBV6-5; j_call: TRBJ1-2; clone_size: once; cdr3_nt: TGTGCCAGCAGTTCCCTCGGCGTACGCGACCTCTATGGCTACACCTTC; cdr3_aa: CASSSLGVRDLYGYTF
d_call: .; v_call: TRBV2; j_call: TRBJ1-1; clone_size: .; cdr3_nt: TGTGCCAGCAGTGATACGGGACAATGGGCTTTCTTT; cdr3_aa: CASSDTGQWAFF
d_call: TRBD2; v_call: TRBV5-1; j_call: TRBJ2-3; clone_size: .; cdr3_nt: TGCGCCAGCAGTTTCCCGACTAGCGGGGCCAGGGATACGCAGTATTTT; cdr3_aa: CASSFPTSGARDTQYF
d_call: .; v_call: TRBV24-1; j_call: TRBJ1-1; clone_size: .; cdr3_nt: TGTGCCACCAGTGATTCGCCCCCCAAGAACACTGAAGCTTTCTTT; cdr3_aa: CATSDSPPKNTEAFF
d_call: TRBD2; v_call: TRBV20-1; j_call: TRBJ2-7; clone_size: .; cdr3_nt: TGCAGTGCTAGTCTCAGGACTAGCGGGGCCCGTGAGCAGTACTTC; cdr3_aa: CSASLRTSGAREQYF
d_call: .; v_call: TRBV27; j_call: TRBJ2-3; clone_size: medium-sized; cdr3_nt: TGTGCCAGCAGAGTGGGGGGGCCCCCGAGGACAGATACGCAGTATTTT; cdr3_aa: CASRVGGPPRTDTQYF
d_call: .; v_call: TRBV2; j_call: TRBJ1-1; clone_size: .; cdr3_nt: TGTGCCAGCAGGCCCCTCGTGGGAGAGAACACTGAAGCTTTCTTT; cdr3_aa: CASRPLVGENTEAFF
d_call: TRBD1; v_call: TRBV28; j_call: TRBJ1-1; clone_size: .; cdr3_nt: TGTGCCAGCAGTTTCACAGGGGGGGGAAACACTGAAGCTTTCTTT; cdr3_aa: CASSFTGGGNTEAFF
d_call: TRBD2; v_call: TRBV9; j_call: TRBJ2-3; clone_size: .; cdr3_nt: TGTGCCAGCAGCCCACCCCTTATGGGGCTAGCGGGGGTGTCAGATACGCAGTATTTT; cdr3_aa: CASSPPLMGLAGVSDTQYF
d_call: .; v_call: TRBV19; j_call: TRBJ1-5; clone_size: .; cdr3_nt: TGTGCCAGTAGTATCAAACTCGGGACACCTAATTTTATACGCAATCAGCCCCAGCATTTT; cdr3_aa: CASSIKLGTPNFIRNQPQHF
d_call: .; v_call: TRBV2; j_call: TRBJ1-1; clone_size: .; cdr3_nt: TGTGCCAGTAAAAGACAGAAACTGACTGAAGCTTTCTTT; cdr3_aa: CASKRQKLTEAFF
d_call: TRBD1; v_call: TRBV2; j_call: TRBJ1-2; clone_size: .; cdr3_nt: TGTGCCAGCAGTGAGGGGACAGCCTATGGCTACACCTTC; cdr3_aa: CASSEGTAYGYTF
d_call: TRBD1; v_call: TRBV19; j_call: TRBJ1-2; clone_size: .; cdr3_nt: TGTGCCAGTAGTATACGGGACAGGACGCTCCGAAACTATGGCTACACCTTC; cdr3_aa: CASSIRDRTLRNYGYTF
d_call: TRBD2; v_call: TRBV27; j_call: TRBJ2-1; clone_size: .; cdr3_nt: TGTGCCAGCAGCTTTAGCTCCGGGACTAGCGGACACAATGAGCAGTTCTTC; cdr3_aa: CASSFSSGTSGHNEQFF
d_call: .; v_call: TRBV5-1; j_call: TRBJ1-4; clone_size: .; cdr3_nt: TGCGCCAGCAGCCGCGCGGGGGGCGAAAAACTGTTTTTT; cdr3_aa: CASSRAGGEKLFF
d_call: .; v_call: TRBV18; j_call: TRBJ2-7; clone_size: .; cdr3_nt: TGTGCCAGCTCACCAAGCCCCTACGAGCAGTACTTC; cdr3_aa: CASSPSPYEQYF
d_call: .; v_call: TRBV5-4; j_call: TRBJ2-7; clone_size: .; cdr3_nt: TGTGCCAGCAGCTTGGCCGGAGGGGGCTACGAGCAGTACTTC; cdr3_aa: CASSLAGGGYEQYF
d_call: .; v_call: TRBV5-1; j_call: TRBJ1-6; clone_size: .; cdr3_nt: TGCGCCAGCAGCTTGGAACGGTATAATTCACCCCTCCACTTT; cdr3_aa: CASSLERYNSPLHF
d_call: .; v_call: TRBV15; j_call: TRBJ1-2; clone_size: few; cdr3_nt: TGTGCCACCAGCAGAAGACATATAGAATATGGCTACACCTTC; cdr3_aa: CATSRRHIEYGYTF
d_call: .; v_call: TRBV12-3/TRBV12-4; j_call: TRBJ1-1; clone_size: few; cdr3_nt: TGTGCCAGCAGTTTCGGCACTGAAGCTTTCTTT; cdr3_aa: CASSFGTEAFF
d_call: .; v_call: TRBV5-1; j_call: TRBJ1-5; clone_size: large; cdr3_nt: TGCGCCAGCAGCTTGGATCAGGGTAGCGGTCAGCCCCAGCATTTT; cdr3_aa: CASSLDQGSGQPQHF
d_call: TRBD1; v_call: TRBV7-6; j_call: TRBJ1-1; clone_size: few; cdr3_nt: TGTGCCAGCAGCTTAACAGGGGTCGTAACTGAAGCTTTCTTT; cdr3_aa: CASSLTGVVTEAFF
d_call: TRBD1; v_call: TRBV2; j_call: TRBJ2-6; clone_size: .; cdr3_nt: TGTGCCAGCAGGCCGGGACAGGGTCTCGCTGGGGCCAACGTCCTGACTTTC; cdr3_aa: CASRPGQGLAGANVLTF
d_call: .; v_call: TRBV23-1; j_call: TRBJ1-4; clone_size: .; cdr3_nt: TGCGCCAGCAGTCAATCACGAGAGGATGAAAAACTGTTTTTT; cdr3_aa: CASSQSREDEKLFF
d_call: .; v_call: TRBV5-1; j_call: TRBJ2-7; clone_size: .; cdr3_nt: TGCGCCAGCAGCTTGGCACAGGGTTTTAGCTACGAGCAGTACTTC; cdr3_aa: CASSLAQGFSYEQYF
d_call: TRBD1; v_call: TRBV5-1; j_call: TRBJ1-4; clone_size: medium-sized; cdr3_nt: TGCGCCAGCAGCTTGGAGGGCTCCGGGACAGGGGAAAAACTGTTTTTT; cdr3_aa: CASSLEGSGTGEKLFF
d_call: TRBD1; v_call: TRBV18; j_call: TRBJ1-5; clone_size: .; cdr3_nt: TGTGCCAGCTCTCCGGCTCGGGACAGTTGGGGAGGTCAGCCCCAGCATTTT; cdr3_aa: CASSPARDSWGGQPQHF
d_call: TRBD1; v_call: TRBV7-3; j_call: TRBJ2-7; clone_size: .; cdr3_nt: TGTGCCAGCAGCTATGACAGGGGGCGCGAGCAGTACTTC; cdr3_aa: CASSYDRGREQYF
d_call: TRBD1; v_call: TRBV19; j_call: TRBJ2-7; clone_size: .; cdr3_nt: TGTGCCAGTAGTGACTGGACAGGGGACTACGAGCAGTACTTC; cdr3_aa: CASSDWTGDYEQYF